This TCR beta chain was recovered during a study of shared clonotypes between healthy human individuals. For the study at large: Each donor's CD4 naive and CD4 memory cells filled three plates apiece, CD8 naive two, and CD8 memory one. Findings and caveats of the study: Larger richness was generally estimated for naive than memory subsets.

A word on this clone: Its antigen is undetermined.

The repertoire was sequenced with immunoSEQ multiplex PCR; TCRdb's copy has only in-frame clones and lacks some. The repertoire consists of millions of clones, with approximately 94% occurring once and the leading ten covering about 1.1%. Naive CD8 cells lacked CD45RO, underwent positive selection for CCR7 and left out terminally differentiated effector memory CD45RA+ cells. Sequencing was performed on naive CD8+ T cells sorted from blood. This sequence originates from a man aged 18-30 years in good health.

CDR3 DNA: TGCAGCGTTGAAGATCCCTCCGGGACAGGGGCCCCCGAGCAGTACTTC. Translation gives CSVEDPSGTGAPEQYF. The chain recombines TRBV29-1 with TRBJ2-7, with 10 bases lining up with TRBD1. Trimming at V came to 0 bases and at J to 6 bases, leaving 11 bases not matched to a gene. Germline V gives CDR1 SQVTM, CDR2 ANQGSEA. The CDR3 is 16 residues long.